The 9 T cell receptor beta chains in this list originate from one sample, sequenced in a study of T cell responses to AZD1222 COVID-19 vaccine. Some clones are missing from TCRdb's copy, which holds only in-frame ones; the method was immunoSEQ multiplex PCR. This table holds roughly 71,000 clones, 85% found once. The sample was peripheral blood, taken on day 0 of AZD1222 vaccination. The source of these receptors is an adult in good health.

The chain carries TRBV27 and TRBJ2-1; D possibly corresponds to TRBD2 (6 bases). Trimming removed 2 bases at V and 7 bases at J, with 9 bases between. This CDR3 has 13 amino acids. CDR1 is MNHEY, CDR2 SMNVEV, per germline (reference sequence). The CDR3 region is CASSLSSGNEQFF. CDR3 bases: TGTGCCAGCAGTTTAAGTAGCGGTAATGAGCAGTTCTTC.

The chain couples TRBV10-3 to TRBJ2-3, with 11 bases aligning to TRBD1. Germline lookup yields CDR1 ENHRY and CDR2 SYGVKD. The CDR3 loop spans 14 amino acids. Trimming cost V 5 bases and J 6 bases; bases outside gene matches: 4. CDR3 loop: CAISPGQGGDTQYF. CDR3 nucleotides: TGTGCCATCAGTCCGGGACAGGGGGGGGATACGCAGTATTTT.

V usage is TRBV6-2 or TRBV6-3 and J usage is TRBJ2-1; 7 bases agree with TRBD2. The germline CDR1 and CDR2 sequences are MNHEY and SVGEGT. The ends lost 0 bases at V and 4 bases at J; junction bases unmatched: 6. The CDR3 sequence is 16 residues long. For the CDR3, the DNA is TGTGCCAGCAGTTACTCGAAGGTGGGGGGGTACAATGAGCAGTTCTTC. Translation gives CASSYSKVGGYNEQFF.

The chain has TRBV19 and TRBJ2-1; 16 bases agree with TRBD2. The CDR3 is 18 amino acids. The junction had 17 bases not matched to a gene; V was cut back by 11 bases and J by 7 bases. In germline, CDR1 is LNHDA, CDR2 SQIVND (reference sequence). Here the CDR3 DNA reads TGTGCCGTAGTACAGGGACTAGCGGGAGGGGTCGGCTATAATGAGCAGTTCTTC. This encodes CAVVQGLAGGVGYNEQFF.

This clone was recorded only once. The V gene is TRBV10-2, the J gene TRBJ2-2; D perhaps matches TRBD1 (6 bases). The CDR3 is 15 amino acids. The germline gives CDR1 WSHSY, CDR2 SAAADI. V was pared by 8 bases and J by 1 base, with 14 bases between. CDR3 region: CASSGTDRNTGELFF. CDR3 DNA sequence: TGCGCCAGCTCTGGGACGGACAGGAACACCGGGGAGCTGTTTTTT.

The chain has TRBV10-3 and TRBJ2-2; D is uncertain. Germline-derived CDR1 and CDR2 are ENHRY and SYGVKD. The germline V and J ends were trimmed by 0 bases and 2 bases, with 7 bases remaining between them. This CDR3 is built from 15 residues. The CDR3 DNA reads TGTGCCATCAGTGAGTCGCACAGTAACACCGGGGAGCTGTTTTTT. Amino acids: CAISESHSNTGELFF.

The chain is built from TRBV6-2 or TRBV6-3 and TRBJ2-7, with no clear D. The CDR3 consists of 17 residues. V lost 1 base and J 5 bases, leaving 21 bases between the germline ends. Germline values: CDR1 MNHEY, CDR2 SVGEGT. As DNA, the CDR3 is TGTGCCAGCAGTTACTTCGATTGGATAGCCGTCCGGGACGAGCAGTACTTC. It translates to CASSYFDWIAVRDEQYF.

In this sample, this clone turned up a few times. The chain recombines TRBV7-8 with TRBJ2-1; 10 nucleotides align to TRBD2. CDR1 is SGHVS, CDR2 FQNEAQ, per germline. CDR3 size: 17 residues. Trimming removed 5 bases from V and 7 bases from J; junction bases left unmatched: 14. CDR3 sequence: CASSTTLAGEPGNEQFF. The CDR3 bases are TGTGCCAGCAGCACGACCCTAGCGGGAGAGCCTGGGAATGAGCAGTTCTTC.

The CDR3 region is CASSSGLLPNSPLHF. Here the CDR3 DNA reads TGTGCCAGCAGTTCGGGTCTCCTCCCTAATTCACCCCTCCACTTT. The chain combines TRBV6-6 with TRBJ1-6; no clear D. The CDR3 sequence is 15 residues long. The ends were cut back, 4 bases at V and 6 bases at J, with 13 bases in the middle. Germline V CDR1 and CDR2: MNHNY, SVGAGI (reference sequence).